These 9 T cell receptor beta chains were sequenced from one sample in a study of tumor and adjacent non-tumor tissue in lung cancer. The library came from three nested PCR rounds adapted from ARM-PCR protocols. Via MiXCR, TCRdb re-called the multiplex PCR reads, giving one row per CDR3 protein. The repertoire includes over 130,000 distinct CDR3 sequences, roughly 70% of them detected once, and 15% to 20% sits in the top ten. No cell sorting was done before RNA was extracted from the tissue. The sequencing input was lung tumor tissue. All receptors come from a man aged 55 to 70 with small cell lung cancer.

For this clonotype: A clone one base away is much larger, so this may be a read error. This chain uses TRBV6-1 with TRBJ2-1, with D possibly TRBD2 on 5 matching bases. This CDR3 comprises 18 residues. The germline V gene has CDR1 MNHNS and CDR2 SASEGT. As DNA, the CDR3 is TGTGCCAACAGTGGGGATTGGGGTAGCGCCCTACCCTACAATGAGCAGTTCTTC. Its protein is CANSGDWGSALPYNEQFF.

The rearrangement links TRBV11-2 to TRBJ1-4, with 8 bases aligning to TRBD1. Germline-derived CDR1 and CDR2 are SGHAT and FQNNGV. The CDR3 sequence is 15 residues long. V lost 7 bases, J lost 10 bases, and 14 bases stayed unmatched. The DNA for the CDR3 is TGTGCCAGCATCACCGAAACAGGGGGACCCGGAAAACTGTTTTTT. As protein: CASITETGGPGKLFF. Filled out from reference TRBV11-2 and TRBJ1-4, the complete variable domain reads EAGVAQSPRYKIIEKRQSVAFWCNPISGHATLYWYQQILGQGPKLLIQFQNNGVVDDSQLPKDRFSAERLKGVDSTLKIQPAKLEDSAVYLCASITETGGPGKLFFGSGTQLSVL.

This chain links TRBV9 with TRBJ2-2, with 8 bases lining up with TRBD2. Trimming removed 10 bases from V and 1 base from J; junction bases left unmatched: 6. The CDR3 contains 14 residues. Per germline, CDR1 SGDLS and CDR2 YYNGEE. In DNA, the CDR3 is TGTGCCTCGAGCGGGAGTAGGAACACCGGGGAGCTGTTTTTT. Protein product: CASSGSRNTGELFF.

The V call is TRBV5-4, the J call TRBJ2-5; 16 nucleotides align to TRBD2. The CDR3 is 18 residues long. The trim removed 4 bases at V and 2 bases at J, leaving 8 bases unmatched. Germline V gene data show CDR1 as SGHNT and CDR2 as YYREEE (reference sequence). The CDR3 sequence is CASSPGLAGGRDQETQYF. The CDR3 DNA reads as TGTGCCAGCAGCCCGGGACTAGCGGGAGGGAGGGATCAAGAGACCCAGTACTTC.

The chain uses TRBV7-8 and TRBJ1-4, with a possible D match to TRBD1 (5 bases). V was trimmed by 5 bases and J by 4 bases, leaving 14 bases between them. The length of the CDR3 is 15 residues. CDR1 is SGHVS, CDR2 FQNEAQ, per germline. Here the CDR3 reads CASSPRQNLNEKLFF. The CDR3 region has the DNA TGTGCCAGCAGCCCCAGACAGAACCTTAATGAAAAACTGTTTTTT. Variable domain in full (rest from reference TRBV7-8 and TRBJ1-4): GAGVSQSPRYKVAKRGQDVALRCDPISGHVSLFWYQQALGQGPEFLTYFQNEAQLDKSGLPSDRFFAERPEGSVSTLKIQRTQQEDSAVYLCASSPRQNLNEKLFFGSGTQLSVL.

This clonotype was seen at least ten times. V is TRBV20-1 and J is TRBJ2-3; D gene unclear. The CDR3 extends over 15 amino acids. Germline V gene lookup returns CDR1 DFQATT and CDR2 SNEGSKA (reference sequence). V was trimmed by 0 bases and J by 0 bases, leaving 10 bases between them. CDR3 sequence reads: CSARDSHKSTDTQYF. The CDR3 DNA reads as TGCAGTGCTAGAGACAGCCACAAGAGCACAGATACGCAGTATTTT.

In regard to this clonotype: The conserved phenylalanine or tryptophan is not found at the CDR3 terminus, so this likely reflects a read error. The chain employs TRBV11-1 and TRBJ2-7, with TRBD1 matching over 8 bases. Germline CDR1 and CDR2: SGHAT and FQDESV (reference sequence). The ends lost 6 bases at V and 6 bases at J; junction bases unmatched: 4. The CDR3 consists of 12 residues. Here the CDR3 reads CASSGQGREQYL. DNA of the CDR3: TGTGCCAGCAGTGGACAGGGACGCGAGCAGTACTTA.

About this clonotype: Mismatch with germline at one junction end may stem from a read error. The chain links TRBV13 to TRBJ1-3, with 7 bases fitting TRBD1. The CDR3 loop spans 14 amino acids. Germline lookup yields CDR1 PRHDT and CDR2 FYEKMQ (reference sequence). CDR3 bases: TGTGCCAACAGCAACAGGGGCGCGGGAAACACCATATATTTT. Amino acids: CANSNRGAGNTIYF. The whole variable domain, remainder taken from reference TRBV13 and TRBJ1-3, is AAGVIQSPRHLIKEKRETATLKCYPIPRHDTVYWYQQGPGQDPQFLISFYEKMQSDKGSIPDRFSAQQFSDYHSELNMSSLELGDSALYFCANSNRGAGNTIYFGEGSWLTVV.

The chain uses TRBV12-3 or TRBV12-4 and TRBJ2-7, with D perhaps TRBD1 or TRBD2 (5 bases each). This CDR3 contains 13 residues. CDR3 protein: CARSLWGFYEQYV. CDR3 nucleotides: TGTGCCAGAAGTTTATGGGGGTTCTACGAGCAGTACGTC.